A selection of T cell receptor beta chains follows, all from one sample in a study of blood T cell repertoires in COVID-19. Assay used: immunoSEQ multiplex PCR; TCRdb lists only in-frame clones, some missing. The sample records about 320,000 clones, under 95% being singletons. The sample consisted of PBMCs or T cells enriched from blood (not recorded which). The source is a man between 60 and 75 years old who had recovered from COVID-19. The CDR3 runs from the conserved cysteine through the conserved F or W. The D gene is left open where the match is weak. Clone size is given for some rows only: seen once, a few or many times, or a class if the clone is expanded.

clone size: .
V gene: TRBV6-2/TRBV6-3
J gene: TRBJ2-1
D gene: TRBD2
CDR3 protein: CASSYGRDSYNEQFF
CDR3 DNA: TGTGCCAGCAGTTACGGGAGGGACTCCTACAATGAGCAGTTCTTC

clone size: .
V gene: TRBV7-2
J gene: TRBJ1-6
D gene: .
CDR3 protein: CASSPLSSGLLYSPLHF
CDR3 DNA: TGTGCCAGCAGCCCCCTCTCTTCAGGGCTCTTATATTCACCCCTCCACTTT

clone size: .
V gene: TRBV16
J gene: TRBJ1-1
D gene: .
CDR3 protein: CASSQTEQNTEAFF
CDR3 DNA: TGTGCCAGCAGCCAGACAGAACAGAACACTGAAGCTTTCTTT

clone size: once
V gene: TRBV4-3
J gene: TRBJ2-2
D gene: TRBD2
CDR3 protein: CASSPGTSGGAGELFF
CDR3 DNA: TGCGCCAGCAGCCCAGGGACTAGCGGGGGGGCAGGGGAGCTGTTTTTT

clone size: .
V gene: TRBV27
J gene: TRBJ1-6
D gene: .
CDR3 protein: CASSMAAGEFSPLHF
CDR3 DNA: TGTGCCAGCAGCATGGCGGCAGGGGAGTTTTCACCCCTCCACTTT

clone size: .
V gene: TRBV5-4
J gene: TRBJ2-1
D gene: TRBD1
CDR3 protein: CASRSTGAGEQFF
CDR3 DNA: TGTGCCAGCAGATCAACAGGGGCCGGGGAGCAGTTCTTC

clone size: .
V gene: TRBV18
J gene: TRBJ1-2
D gene: .
CDR3 protein: CASSPEGWAYGYTF
CDR3 DNA: TGTGCCAGCTCACCCGAGGGATGGGCGTATGGCTACACCTTC

clone size: once
V gene: TRBV6-6
J gene: TRBJ1-1
D gene: TRBD1
CDR3 protein: CASSPGTGGMAFF
CDR3 DNA: TGTGCCAGCAGTCCCGGGACAGGGGGCATGGCTTTCTTT

clone size: .
V gene: TRBV7-9
J gene: TRBJ2-5
D gene: TRBD1
CDR3 protein: CASSLGQGAAETQYF
CDR3 DNA: TGTGCCAGCAGCTTAGGACAGGGGGCCGCAGAGACCCAGTACTTC

clone size: .
V gene: TRBV5-6
J gene: TRBJ2-1
D gene: TRBD1
CDR3 protein: CASSPQGGLGNEQFF
CDR3 DNA: TGTGCCAGCAGTCCACAGGGGGGCTTGGGCAATGAGCAGTTCTTC

clone size: .
V gene: TRBV29-1
J gene: TRBJ1-1
D gene: .
CDR3 protein: CSVDRLGAFF
CDR3 DNA: TGCAGCGTTGACAGGTTGGGAGCTTTCTTT

clone size: .
V gene: TRBV5-5
J gene: TRBJ1-6
D gene: .
CDR3 protein: CASSLSGQNSPLHF
CDR3 DNA: TGTGCCAGCAGCCTCTCTGGGCAGAATTCACCCCTCCACTTT

clone size: .
V gene: TRBV6-6
J gene: TRBJ1-5
D gene: .
CDR3 protein: CASSYLGATLNQPQHF
CDR3 DNA: TGTGCCAGCAGTTATTTAGGGGCAACCCTCAATCAGCCCCAGCATTTT

clone size: .
V gene: TRBV6-5
J gene: TRBJ2-7
D gene: .
CDR3 protein: CASRPSSYEQYF
CDR3 DNA: TGTGCCAGCCGACCTAGCTCTTACGAGCAGTACTTC

clone size: .
V gene: TRBV27
J gene: TRBJ2-1
D gene: .
CDR3 protein: CASLTSGSTLFF
CDR3 DNA: TGTGCCAGCTTAACCTCCGGGTCCACTCTGTTCTTC

clone size: .
V gene: TRBV20-1
J gene: TRBJ2-7
D gene: .
CDR3 protein: CSASIEAYEQYF
CDR3 DNA: TGCAGTGCTAGTATAGAGGCCTACGAGCAGTACTTC

clone size: few
V gene: TRBV6-5
J gene: TRBJ1-1
D gene: TRBD1
CDR3 protein: CASKRQGTPEAFF
CDR3 DNA: TGTGCCAGCAAAAGACAGGGGACCCCTGAAGCTTTCTTT

clone size: .
V gene: TRBV6-6
J gene: TRBJ1-5
D gene: TRBD1
CDR3 protein: CASIPGTGRPQHF
CDR3 DNA: TGTGCCAGCATTCCCGGGACAGGGAGGCCCCAGCATTTT

clone size: .
V gene: TRBV7-9
J gene: TRBJ1-1
D gene: TRBD1
CDR3 protein: CASSLGQGAFEAFF
CDR3 DNA: TGTGCCAGCAGCTTAGGACAGGGGGCCTTTGAAGCTTTCTTT

clone size: .
V gene: TRBV7-9
J gene: TRBJ1-1
D gene: .
CDR3 protein: CASSFSRGQGTEAFF
CDR3 DNA: TGTGCCAGCAGCTTTTCCCGGGGCCAGGGGACTGAAGCTTTCTTT

clone size: few
V gene: TRBV19
J gene: TRBJ1-4
D gene: .
CDR3 protein: CASRWGSNEKLFF
CDR3 DNA: TGTGCCAGTAGGTGGGGCAGTAATGAAAAACTGTTTTTT

clone size: .
V gene: TRBV30
J gene: TRBJ2-5
D gene: TRBD2
CDR3 protein: CAWSPRGVGTQYF
CDR3 DNA: TGTGCCTGGAGTCCACGGGGGGTGGGGACCCAGTACTTC

clone size: .
V gene: TRBV19
J gene: TRBJ1-6
D gene: .
CDR3 protein: CASSMFGASSYNSPLHF
CDR3 DNA: TGTGCCAGTAGTATGTTTGGGGCCAGCTCCTATAATTCACCCCTCCACTTT

clone size: .
V gene: TRBV5-1
J gene: TRBJ1-1
D gene: .
CDR3 protein: CASSLAQGLINTEAFF
CDR3 DNA: TGCGCCAGCAGCTTGGCCCAGGGTTTGATTAACACTGAAGCTTTCTTT

clone size: .
V gene: TRBV27
J gene: TRBJ2-7
D gene: .
CDR3 protein: CASSPLAGGYEQYF
CDR3 DNA: TGTGCCAGCAGCCCGTTGGCCGGGGGCTACGAGCAGTACTTC

clone size: .
V gene: TRBV7-8
J gene: TRBJ2-1
D gene: .
CDR3 protein: CASSTDPSSYNEQFF
CDR3 DNA: TGTGCCAGCAGCACAGATCCGAGCTCCTACAATGAGCAGTTCTTC

clone size: .
V gene: TRBV15
J gene: TRBJ2-3
D gene: .
CDR3 protein: CATSRQGSDTQYF
CDR3 DNA: TGTGCCACCAGCAGACAGGGTTCAGATACGCAGTATTTT

clone size: .
V gene: TRBV12-5
J gene: TRBJ1-2
D gene: TRBD1
CDR3 protein: CASGLQGADGYTF
CDR3 DNA: TGTGCTAGTGGTTTGCAGGGGGCTGACGGCTACACCTTC

clone size: .
V gene: TRBV5-1
J gene: TRBJ2-2
D gene: .
CDR3 protein: CASSYFTNTGELFF
CDR3 DNA: TGCGCCAGCAGCTACTTCACGAACACCGGGGAGCTGTTTTTT

clone size: .
V gene: TRBV12-5
J gene: TRBJ1-1
D gene: .
CDR3 protein: CASGIAVEAFF
CDR3 DNA: TGTGCTAGTGGTATAGCGGTTGAAGCTTTCTTT

clone size: .
V gene: TRBV6-5
J gene: TRBJ1-5
D gene: .
CDR3 protein: CASRASNQPQHF
CDR3 DNA: TGTGCCAGCAGGGCCAGTAATCAGCCCCAGCATTTT

clone size: .
V gene: TRBV7-3
J gene: TRBJ2-7
D gene: .
CDR3 protein: CASSPVGGRLKSEQYF
CDR3 DNA: TGTGCCAGCAGCCCAGTCGGGGGGCGCTTGAAATCCGAGCAGTACTTC

clone size: .
V gene: TRBV5-4
J gene: TRBJ1-2
D gene: TRBD1
CDR3 protein: CASSQTGGSSGYTF
CDR3 DNA: TGTGCCAGCAGTCAGACAGGGGGATCATCGGGCTACACCTTC

clone size: .
V gene: TRBV28
J gene: TRBJ2-3
D gene: TRBD2
CDR3 protein: CASTQLAVVSDTQYF
CDR3 DNA: TGTGCCAGCACTCAACTAGCGGTCGTTTCAGATACGCAGTATTTT

clone size: once
V gene: TRBV18
J gene: TRBJ2-7
D gene: .
CDR3 protein: CASSPRDLHYEQYF
CDR3 DNA: TGTGCCAGCTCACCCCGGGATCTTCACTACGAGCAGTACTTC

clone size: .
V gene: TRBV30
J gene: TRBJ2-1
D gene: .
CDR3 protein: CARGSFLGNEQFF
CDR3 DNA: TGTGCCAGAGGAAGCTTTCTGGGCAATGAGCAGTTCTTC

clone size: .
V gene: TRBV6-5
J gene: TRBJ1-1
D gene: .
CDR3 protein: CASTTFTGEAFF
CDR3 DNA: TGTGCCAGCACGACCTTTACGGGTGAAGCTTTCTTT

clone size: .
V gene: TRBV11-1
J gene: TRBJ2-3
D gene: TRBD1
CDR3 protein: CASSLDQGGIDTQYF
CDR3 DNA: TGTGCCAGCAGCTTAGACCAAGGGGGCATAGATACGCAGTATTTT

clone size: .
V gene: TRBV19
J gene: TRBJ2-1
D gene: TRBD2
CDR3 protein: CASSLKTSGSFSELNEQFF
CDR3 DNA: TGTGCCAGTAGTTTGAAGACTAGCGGGAGTTTCTCCGAGCTGAATGAGCAGTTCTTC

clone size: .
V gene: TRBV7-2
J gene: TRBJ1-1
D gene: .
CDR3 protein: CASSPAGYTEAFF
CDR3 DNA: TGTGCCAGCAGCCCCGCAGGGTACACTGAAGCTTTCTTT

clone size: .
V gene: TRBV11-2
J gene: TRBJ2-7
D gene: TRBD1
CDR3 protein: CASSLDRGTYEQYF
CDR3 DNA: TGTGCCAGCAGCTTAGACAGGGGGACCTACGAGCAGTACTTC

clone size: .
V gene: TRBV4-2
J gene: TRBJ2-1
D gene: TRBD2
CDR3 protein: CASSQDGSSGGSNEQFF
CDR3 DNA: TGTGCCAGCAGCCAAGATGGGTCTAGCGGGGGTTCGAATGAGCAGTTCTTC

clone size: few
V gene: TRBV7-6
J gene: TRBJ2-2
D gene: TRBD2
CDR3 protein: CASSFRTSGSGGELFF
CDR3 DNA: TGTGCCAGCAGCTTCAGGACTAGCGGGAGTGGAGGGGAGCTGTTTTTT

clone size: .
V gene: TRBV5-1
J gene: TRBJ2-1
D gene: .
CDR3 protein: CASSSVTSFEQFF
CDR3 DNA: TGCGCCAGCAGCTCAGTGACTAGTTTTGAGCAGTTCTTC

clone size: once
V gene: TRBV6-1
J gene: TRBJ2-7
D gene: .
CDR3 protein: CASSRGSRYEQYF
CDR3 DNA: TGTGCCAGCAGCCGCGGGTCCCGCTACGAGCAGTACTTC

clone size: once
V gene: TRBV4-3
J gene: TRBJ1-1
D gene: TRBD1
CDR3 protein: CASSQGQTGINTEAFF
CDR3 DNA: TGCGCCAGCAGCCAAGGGCAGACAGGGATCAACACTGAAGCTTTCTTT

clone size: .
V gene: TRBV30
J gene: TRBJ1-4
D gene: TRBD1
CDR3 protein: CAWSTDRGPEKLFF
CDR3 DNA: TGTGCCTGGAGTACCGACAGGGGACCTGAAAAACTGTTTTTT

clone size: .
V gene: TRBV18
J gene: TRBJ1-1
D gene: .
CDR3 protein: CASSLGHLNTEAFF
CDR3 DNA: TGTGCCAGCTCATTGGGACACTTGAACACTGAAGCTTTCTTT

clone size: .
V gene: TRBV14
J gene: TRBJ1-2
D gene: .
CDR3 protein: CASSLGGAGYTF
CDR3 DNA: TGTGCCAGCAGCCTCGGGGGGGCTGGCTACACCTTC

clone size: .
V gene: TRBV5-4
J gene: TRBJ2-3
D gene: TRBD2
CDR3 protein: CATLGGSRDTQYF
CDR3 DNA: TGTGCTACACTAGGCGGGAGCAGAGATACGCAGTATTTT

clone size: .
V gene: TRBV6-2/TRBV6-3
J gene: TRBJ1-2
D gene: TRBD1
CDR3 protein: CASSPRREGAYGYTF
CDR3 DNA: TGTGCCAGCAGTCCCCGCCGGGAGGGGGCCTATGGCTACACCTTC

clone size: .
V gene: TRBV7-6
J gene: TRBJ1-4
D gene: TRBD1
CDR3 protein: CASSLTPGTGKNQNEKLFF
CDR3 DNA: TGTGCCAGCAGCCTCACTCCGGGGACAGGAAAAAATCAGAATGAAAAACTGTTTTTT

clone size: .
V gene: TRBV5-4
J gene: TRBJ1-6
D gene: .
CDR3 protein: CASSLLGGRGNSPLHF
CDR3 DNA: TGTGCCAGCAGCTTGTTGGGGGGACGGGGAAATTCACCCCTCCACTTT

clone size: .
V gene: TRBV14
J gene: TRBJ2-3
D gene: .
CDR3 protein: CASNEAGATDTQYF
CDR3 DNA: TGTGCCAGCAACGAGGCAGGGGCCACAGATACGCAGTATTTT

clone size: .
V gene: TRBV6-1
J gene: TRBJ1-4
D gene: .
CDR3 protein: CASSESPPTANEKLFF
CDR3 DNA: TGTGCCAGCAGTGAATCCCCCCCAACGGCTAATGAAAAACTGTTTTTT